This T cell receptor (beta chain) was identified in a study of T cell responses to AZD1222 COVID-19 vaccine. Findings and limits, study-wide: Donors in the cohort were predominantly white British and more often female, and clonal diversity was possibly underestimated. Spike was spanned by vaccine-associated CD4 TCRs, which were dominant at 160-218 and 743-854.

Deletions cut 11 bases from V and 0 bases from J, with 14 bases between. This CDR3 has 14 residues. From germline, CDR1 is MNHEY and CDR2 SVGAGI. Profiled with immunoSEQ multiplex PCR; TCRdb holds only in-frame clones, not every one. The sample holds some 120,000 clones, 75% to 95% seen once. Turning to this clone: Its target is unknown.

The specimen comprised peripheral blood, sampled on day 0 of AZD1222 vaccination. The V call is TRBV6-5, the J call TRBJ1-3; D perhaps matches TRBD1 (5 bases). This clonotype was sampled from an adult in good health. CDR3: CAVSRGDSGNTIYF. The CDR3 nucleotides are TGTGCCGTATCCCGGGGCGACTCTGGAAACACCATATATTTT.